What follows are 28 T cell receptor beta chains derived from one specimen sequenced in a study of blood T cell repertoires in COVID-19. The table came from immunoSEQ multiplex PCR; TCRdb's copy has only in-frame clones and leaves some out. The sample yields approximately 190,000 clones, almost 85% seen once. Sequenced input: peripheral blood. All receptors derive from a woman aged 70-85 years with active or convalescent COVID-19.

This clone was seen once. V and J are TRBV18 and TRBJ2-2; D gene uncertain. V was shortened by 2 bases and J by 8 bases, with 6 bases between the two germline ends. The CDR3 is 12 residues long. Germline CDR1 reads KGHSH; CDR2 reads LQKENI. For the CDR3, the DNA is TGTGCCAGCTCACCAGCGGCGGGGGAGCTGTTTTTT. It is translated as CASSPAAGELFF.

The CDR3 loop reads CASNPSGAPSYEQYF. CDR3 sequence (DNA): TGTGCCAGCAATCCAAGCGGGGCACCATCCTACGAGCAGTACTTC. This chain links TRBV2 with TRBJ2-7; 7 bases agree with TRBD2. The CDR3 length is 15 residues. Germline loops: CDR1 SNHLY, CDR2 FYNNEI. The J segment lost 1 base and the V segment lost 7 bases, leaving 10 bases of the junction unmatched.

The genes are TRBV5-1 and TRBJ2-5; 7 nucleotides agree with TRBD1. V shed 4 bases, J shed 5 bases, and the junction held 5 bases outside the gene matches. Germline V CDR1 and CDR2: SGHRS, YFSETQ. The CDR3 totals 13 residues. The DNA for the CDR3 is TGCGCCAGCAGCCTAGGGGGCTTGGAGACCCAGTACTTC. Encoded protein: CASSLGGLETQYF.

The chain recombines TRBV9 with TRBJ2-3; 7 bases are shared with TRBD2. CDR3 length equals 14 residues. Trimming cost V 2 bases and J 6 bases; bases outside gene matches: 6. Germline V gives CDR1 SGDLS, CDR2 YYNGEE. The CDR3 nucleotides are TGTGCCAGCAGCGTTGCGGGAGTAGGGGATACGCAGTATTTT. The encoded protein is CASSVAGVGDTQYF.

This clone was picked up one time. The gene calls are TRBV11-2 and TRBJ1-5, with TRBD1 matching 8 bases. The V gene's germline CDR1 is SGHAT and CDR2 FQNNGV. The ends lost 3 bases at V and 2 bases at J; junction bases unmatched: 6. This CDR3 has 16 residues. CDR3 protein: CASSLTGARGNQPQHF. The CDR3 DNA follows: TGTGCCAGCAGCTTGACAGGGGCGAGGGGCAATCAGCCCCAGCATTTT. The variable domain in full, completed from reference TRBV11-2 and TRBJ1-5, reads EAGVAQSPRYKIIEKRQSVAFWCNPISGHATLYWYQQILGQGPKLLIQFQNNGVVDDSQLPKDRFSAERLKGVDSTLKIQPAKLEDSAVYLCASSLTGARGNQPQHFGDGTRLSIL.

The chain combines TRBV15 with TRBJ1-5, with 7 bases matching TRBD1. The ends lost 2 bases at V and 4 bases at J; junction bases unmatched: 8. This CDR3 has 16 residues. Germline assignment: CDR1 LNHNV and CDR2 YYDKDF (reference sequence). The CDR3 DNA reads as TGTGCCACCAGCAGATACCGGGACAGAGATAATCAGCCCCAGCATTTT. Translated, it gives CATSRYRDRDNQPQHF.

The V gene is TRBV5-1, the J gene TRBJ2-1, with 9 bases matching TRBD2. Trimming cost V 4 bases and J 5 bases; bases outside gene matches: 7. The germline V gene encodes CDR1 SGHRS and CDR2 YFSETQ. The CDR3 spans 15 residues. In DNA form, the CDR3 reads TGCGCCAGCAGCAGATCGACTAGCGGAAACAATGAGCAGTTCTTC. Its protein is CASSRSTSGNNEQFF.

The rearrangement uses TRBV18 and TRBJ2-7; 16 nucleotides agree with TRBD2. CDR3 size: 19 residues. V gave up 4 bases and J gave up 7 bases; unmatched junction bases: 16. Germline CDR1 and CDR2: KGHSH and LQKENI. CDR3 nucleotides: TGTGCCAGCTCACTTCCCTCCGGGACTAGCGGGAGGGTAAGAGGAGAGCAGTACTTC. Its translation is CASSLPSGTSGRVRGEQYF.

The V call is TRBV7-3, the J call TRBJ2-1, with 12 bases aligning to TRBD2. CDR3 size: 15 residues. Trimming took 3 bases from V and 7 from J; bases not matched to a gene: 4. CDR1 and CDR2 from the germline V gene are SGHTA and FQGTGA. In DNA, the CDR3 is TGTGCCAGCAGCTTGACTAGCGGGAGTATTAATGAGCAGTTCTTC. This translates into CASSLTSGSINEQFF.

The chain uses TRBV24-1 and TRBJ2-1; D may be TRBD2 (6 bases). Germline lookup yields CDR1 KGHDR and CDR2 SFDVKD. This CDR3 is 16 amino acids long. The V gene lost 5 bases and the J gene lost 4 bases, with 17 bases spanning the gap. The CDR3, as DNA: TGTGCCACCAGTGGTAGCGGAGGAGTGGGATACAATGAGCAGTTCTTC. It yields the protein CATSGSGGVGYNEQFF.

V usage is TRBV4-2 and J usage is TRBJ2-6; 8 positions agree with TRBD1. V gave up 1 base and J gave up 1 base; unmatched junction bases: 21. The germline CDR1 and CDR2 sequences are LGHNA and YNFKEQ. This CDR3 spans 23 amino acids. CDR3 sequence: CASSQVGSVGDRWDKSGANVLTF. The CDR3 DNA follows: TGTGCCAGCAGCCAAGTAGGTTCAGTTGGGGACAGGTGGGACAAATCTGGGGCCAACGTCCTGACTTTC.

This chain joins TRBV6-6 and TRBJ2-3, with 11 bases identical to TRBD2. This CDR3 is 15 amino acids long. Germline lookup yields CDR1 MNHNY and CDR2 SVGAGI (reference sequence). Trimming cost V 6 bases and J 3 bases; bases outside gene matches: 5. CDR3 nucleotide sequence: TGTGCCAGCAGAAGACTAGCGGGATCGACAGATACGCAGTATTTT. Translation gives CASRRLAGSTDTQYF.

The chain combines TRBV27 with TRBJ2-5; D is perhaps TRBD2 (5 bases). This CDR3 is 15 amino acids long. V gave up 5 bases and J gave up 0 bases, with 13 bases separating them. Per germline, CDR1 MNHEY and CDR2 SMNVEV (reference sequence). As DNA, the CDR3 is TGTGCCAGCAGTCCCCTCCTGGGAGACCAAGAGACCCAGTACTTC. Translating it yields CASSPLLGDQETQYF.

The sample holds one count of this clone. The DNA for the CDR3 is TGTGCCAGCAGTGTTTCCGGGACTGAAGCTTTCTTT. It translates to CASSVSGTEAFF. The chain joins TRBV2 to TRBJ1-1; D not certain. This CDR3 spans 12 amino acids. Germline CDR1 reads SNHLY; CDR2 reads FYNNEI. V lost 4 bases to trimming and J lost 5 bases, with 8 bases between them.

The rearrangement uses TRBV28 and TRBJ1-2, with 7 bases lining up with TRBD1. The ends lost 10 bases at V and 5 bases at J; junction bases unmatched: 10. The CDR3 totals 13 residues. CDR1 is MDHEN and CDR2 is SYDVKM in the germline V gene. The chain's CDR3 is CATIRQGEYGYTF. The CDR3 region has the DNA TGTGCCACAATCCGACAGGGTGAATATGGCTACACCTTC.

This rearrangement joins TRBV3-1 (or the pseudogene TRBV3-2) to TRBJ2-3, with 12 bases that match TRBD2. The ends lost 4 bases at V and 4 bases at J; junction bases unmatched: 3. The CDR3 spans 15 residues. Germline CDR1 LGHDT, CDR2 YNNKEL (reference sequence). The CDR3 spells CASSLGLAGSDTQYF. Here the CDR3 DNA reads TGTGCCAGCAGCCTGGGACTAGCGGGTTCAGATACGCAGTATTTT.

The chain links TRBV24-1 to TRBJ2-3; 8 positions agree with TRBD2. Germline V gene lookup returns CDR1 KGHDR and CDR2 SFDVKD. Losses at the gene ends were 1 base for V and 2 bases for J; bases not matched to a gene: 4. The CDR3 is 16 residues long. The CDR3, as DNA: TGTGCCACCAGTGATTTAGCGGGAGCCTCCACAGATACGCAGTATTTT. The encoded protein is CATSDLAGASTDTQYF.

V is TRBV2 and J is TRBJ1-5; 7 bases are shared with TRBD1. Germline CDR1 is SNHLY and CDR2 is FYNNEI. The junction had 9 bases not matched to a gene; V was cut back by 1 base and J by 6 bases. This CDR3 contains 16 residues. The CDR3 sequence: CASSEGAQTGIQPQHF. Written as DNA, the CDR3 is TGTGCCAGCAGTGAAGGGGCCCAGACAGGGATTCAGCCCCAGCATTTT.

The chain couples TRBV9 to TRBJ2-1; TRBD2 might be the D (6 bases). Trimming stripped 0 bases from V and 3 bases from J, with 10 bases between. The CDR3 covers 15 residues. The germline gives CDR1 SGDLS, CDR2 YYNGEE. This chain's CDR3 is CASSVDSGVYNEQFF. CDR3 bases: TGTGCCAGCAGCGTAGATTCGGGAGTCTACAATGAGCAGTTCTTC. The whole variable domain, remainder taken from reference TRBV9 and TRBJ2-1, is DSGVTQTPKHLITATGQRVTLRCSPRSGDLSVYWYQQSLDQGLQFLIQYYNGEERAKGNILERFSAQQFPDLHSELNLSSLELGDSALYFCASSVDSGVYNEQFFGPGTRLTVL.

This chain connects TRBV5-1 to TRBJ1-1; 7 positions agree with TRBD1. The CDR3 runs to 14 residues. V shed 0 bases and J 3 bases; nucleotides not matched to a gene: 2. CDR1 and CDR2 (germline): SGHRS, YFSETQ. CDR3: CASSLDRGYTEAFF. CDR3 coding DNA: TGCGCCAGCAGCTTGGACAGGGGATACACTGAAGCTTTCTTT.

The gene calls are TRBV12-3 or TRBV12-4 and TRBJ1-1, with a weak D call TRBD1 (6 bases). This CDR3 region has 13 residues. V lost 8 bases and J lost 6, with 16 bases in between. CDR3 DNA: TGTGCCAGCCGAGGGGGGGCCGAGGCTGAAGCTTTCTTT. It codes for CASRGGAEAEAFF.

V and J are TRBV6-1 and TRBJ2-5; the D gene is possibly TRBD2 (7 bases). CDR3 length: 16 residues. The germline V and J ends were trimmed by 2 bases and 9 bases, with 22 bases remaining between them. CDR1 MNHNS and CDR2 SASEGT come from the germline V gene. The CDR3 is CASSERGEGIFRSQYF. CDR3 DNA: TGTGCCAGCAGTGAAAGGGGGGAGGGGATCTTTAGGTCCCAGTACTTC.

J is TRBJ1-2 and V is TRBV29-1; possible D gene TRBD1, 5 bases. This CDR3 region has 12 residues. V was pared by 0 bases and J by 12 bases, with 14 bases between. Germline-derived CDR1 and CDR2 are SQVTM and ANQGSEA. This CDR3 is CSVEDGGSEDTF. CDR3 bases: TGCAGCGTTGAAGATGGGGGGAGCGAGGACACCTTC.

V usage is TRBV5-1 and J usage is TRBJ2-3; 12 bases align to TRBD1. Trimming at V came to 4 bases and at J to 6 bases, leaving 6 bases not matched to a gene. Germline V CDR1 and CDR2: SGHRS, YFSETQ. The CDR3 runs 15 residues. The CDR3 protein is CASSRDRGQGDTQYF. Written as DNA, the CDR3 is TGCGCCAGCAGCCGGGACAGGGGGCAGGGGGATACGCAGTATTTT.

Only a few counts were recorded for this clone. Distinct nucleotide sequences in the sample also encode this CDR3. This chain links TRBV3-1 (or the pseudogene TRBV3-2) with TRBJ2-6; tentative D call: TRBD1 (5 bases). The CDR3 contains 15 residues. The ends were cut back, 4 bases at V and 0 bases at J, with 7 bases in the middle. Germline CDR1 is LGHDT and CDR2 is YNNKEL (reference sequence). The CDR3 reads CASSPDSSGANVLTF. The CDR3 DNA reads TGTGCCAGCAGCCCTGACAGCTCTGGGGCCAACGTCCTGACTTTC.

The V gene is TRBV5-1, the J gene TRBJ2-6; TRBD1 agrees at 8 bases. This CDR3 is built from 17 residues. Unmatched junction bases numbered 6, after V lost 4 bases and J lost 0 bases. Germline V gene data show CDR1 as SGHRS and CDR2 as YFSETQ. The DNA of the CDR3 is TGCGCCAGCAGCATTGGACAGGGAGCCTCTGGGGCCAACGTCCTGACTTTC. Its translation: CASSIGQGASGANVLTF. Full variable domain (remainder filled in from reference TRBV5-1 and TRBJ2-6): KAGVTQTPRYLIKTRGQQVTLSCSPISGHRSVSWYQQTPGQGLQFLFEYFSETQRNKGNFPGRFSGRQFSNSRSEMNVSTLELGDSALYLCASSIGQGASGANVLTFGAGSRLTVL.

The J gene is TRBJ2-7, the V gene TRBV19, with 9 bases fitting TRBD2. The CDR3 length is 15 residues. Germline-derived CDR1 and CDR2 are LNHDA and SQIVND (reference sequence). V shed 1 base and J 4 bases; nucleotides not matched to a gene: 5. The CDR3 DNA is TGTGCCAGTAGTATAGTAGCGGGAGTAACTTACGAGCAGTACTTC. The encoded protein is CASSIVAGVTYEQYF.

The V gene is TRBV24-1, the J gene TRBJ2-1; perhaps TRBD1 as D (7 bases). The CDR3 totals 13 residues. Germline V gene sequence: CDR1 KGHDR, CDR2 SFDVKD. V lost 1 base, J lost 15 bases, and 15 bases lay in between. This CDR3 reads CATSDFRGARRFF. DNA of the CDR3: TGTGCCACCAGTGATTTCAGGGGGGCCCGACGGTTCTTC.